These 15 T cell receptor beta chains originate from one sample sequenced in a study of yellow fever vaccine responses in identical twins. TCRdb re-called the RT-PCR reads with MiXCR, one entry per CDR3 protein. The sample holds over a thousand distinct CDR3 sequences; 65% to 80% are singletons and the top ten take about 25%. The input for sequencing was T cells from blood (PBMCs), unsorted or a sorted subset (not recorded which), taken before or after yellow fever vaccination (not recorded which). These receptors originate from a female donor who received the yellow fever vaccine.

The chain links TRBV27 to TRBJ1-5; D is perhaps TRBD1 (5 bases). Trimming left V 8 bases short and J 3 bases short, with 8 bases between. CDR3 size: 12 residues. The germline V gene encodes CDR1 MNHEY and CDR2 SMNVEV (reference sequence). The CDR3 nucleotides are TGTGCCAGCGGGGGGTTCAATCAGCCCCAGCATTTT. Translated, it gives CASGGFNQPQHF.

This chain uses TRBV11-2 with TRBJ2-2; the D gene is possibly TRBD2 (6 bases). CDR3 length: 15 residues. Trimming cost V 5 bases and J 5 bases, with 15 bases left between them. Germline V gene sequence: CDR1 SGHAT, CDR2 FQNNGV. The CDR3 here is CASSVRDSGTGELFF. The DNA of the CDR3 is TGTGCCAGCAGCGTCCGGGACTCAGGGACCGGGGAGCTGTTTTTT.

V gene TRBV4-2 combines with J gene TRBJ1-1; 9 positions agree with TRBD1. Trimming took 4 bases from V and 1 from J; bases not matched to a gene: 4. The CDR3 extends over 15 amino acids. Germline V CDR1 and CDR2: LGHNA, YNFKEQ. The CDR3 coding sequence is TGTGCCAGCAGCCTCCCGACAGGGGGGAACACTGAAGCTTTCTTT. As protein: CASSLPTGGNTEAFF.

The chain uses TRBV10-3 and TRBJ1-2; D unclear. Germline lookup yields CDR1 ENHRY and CDR2 SYGVKD. Trimming removed 0 bases from V and 4 bases from J, with 18 bases in between. CDR3 length: 17 amino acids. The CDR3 DNA sequence: TGTGCCATCAGTGAGTCGCTCCGTCGGGAACGGGGCTATGGCTACACCTTC. Translated: CAISESLRRERGYGYTF.

The chain couples TRBV10-3 to TRBJ2-1; 9 positions match TRBD2. The CDR3 consists of 15 residues. The V and J ends lost 4 bases and 4 bases, in that order; junction bases with no gene match: 5. Germline CDR1 ENHRY, CDR2 SYGVKD. The CDR3 nucleotides are TGTGCCATCAGTGTTAGCGGGGGCATATACAATGAGCAGTTCTTC. Its protein product is CAISVSGGIYNEQFF.

This chain joins TRBV11-1 and TRBJ1-5; no clear D gene. Germline assignment: CDR1 SGHAT and CDR2 FQDESV (reference sequence). CDR3 length equals 13 residues. V lost 2 bases, J lost 2 bases, and 4 bases lay in between. CDR3 protein: CASSLWRNQPQHF. The CDR3 coding sequence is TGTGCCAGCAGCTTATGGCGCAATCAGCCCCAGCATTTT. The whole variable domain, remainder taken from reference TRBV11-1 and TRBJ1-5, is EAEVAQSPRYKITEKSQAVAFWCDPISGHATLYWYRQILGQGPELLVQFQDESVVDDSQLPKDRFSAERLKGVDSTLKIQPAELGDSAMYLCASSLWRNQPQHFGDGTRLSIL.

The V and J genes are TRBV6-1 and TRBJ2-3; D might be TRBD1 (5 bases). V lost 6 bases to trimming and J lost 1 base, with 8 bases between them. Germline assignment: CDR1 MNHNS and CDR2 SASEGT. The CDR3 is made up of 13 amino acids. CDR3 in DNA: TGTGCCAGCAGCCAGACAGGCACAGATACGCAGTATTTT. Translating it yields CASSQTGTDTQYF.

The chain employs TRBV6-5 and TRBJ1-5; D is undetermined. CDR3 length: 15 amino acids. V was cut by 4 bases and J by 2 bases, with 12 bases left in between. Germline lookup yields CDR1 MNHEY and CDR2 SVGAGI. This CDR3 is CASSSLGLGNQPQHF. CDR3 in DNA: TGTGCCAGCAGTTCTCTAGGGTTGGGCAATCAGCCCCAGCATTTT.

V usage is TRBV11-3 and J usage is TRBJ2-1; D is possibly TRBD1 (5 bases). Germline values: CDR1 SGHNT, CDR2 YENEEA. Trimming pared 1 base from V and 5 bases from J, leaving 9 bases between. The length of the CDR3 is 14 residues. As DNA, the CDR3 is TGTGCCAGCAGCTTAGGGGGCCCGAACAATGAGCAGTTCTTC. Its protein product is CASSLGGPNNEQFF.

The V and J genes are TRBV10-3 and TRBJ1-1; maybe TRBD1 (5 bases). The CDR3 extends over 17 amino acids. The V end was cut by 2 bases, the J end by 4 bases, with 20 bases between. CDR1 is ENHRY and CDR2 is SYGVKD in the germline V gene. For the CDR3, the DNA is TGTGCCATCAGTGAGGGAGGACAAGGTCGTGGGTCCACTGAAGCTTTCTTT. This encodes CAISEGGQGRGSTEAFF.

This clonotype was seen a single time. This chain uses TRBV19 with TRBJ1-5; D is unresolved. The germline V gene has CDR1 LNHDA and CDR2 SQIVND (reference sequence). The CDR3 spans 12 residues. V was clipped by 1 base and J by 6 bases, with 4 bases between them. In DNA form, the CDR3 reads TGTGCCAGTAGTATAGGGGGTCAGCCCCAGCATTTT. Translation: CASSIGGQPQHF.

The V and J genes are TRBV27 and TRBJ2-1, with 7 positions matching TRBD2. V shed 11 bases and J 4 bases; nucleotides not matched to a gene: 5. This CDR3 has 12 residues. The germline gives CDR1 MNHEY, CDR2 SMNVEV (reference sequence). The CDR3 here is CAVGGGYNEQFF. In DNA form, the CDR3 reads TGTGCCGTTGGGGGGGGGTACAATGAGCAGTTCTTC.

By frequency in the sample, this clonotype is large. The genes are TRBV9 and TRBJ1-2, with 8 bases aligning to TRBD1. V was pared by 3 bases and J by 0 bases, with 4 bases of the junction left unmatched. The CDR3 extends over 15 amino acids. Germline V gene lookup returns CDR1 SGDLS and CDR2 YYNGEE. Written as DNA, the CDR3 is TGTGCCAGCAGCGAGAGGACAGGGTCTAACTATGGCTACACCTTC. Translating gives CASSERTGSNYGYTF.

This clonotype was seen once. The chain recombines TRBV2 with TRBJ1-4; D uncertain. The CDR3 is 12 residues long. Trimming cost V 6 bases and J 7 bases, with 9 bases left between them. The germline V gene has CDR1 SNHLY and CDR2 FYNNEI. CDR3: CASRDWGEKLFF. The CDR3 nucleotides read TGTGCCAGCAGGGATTGGGGTGAAAAACTGTTTTTT.

The rearrangement uses TRBV4-3 and TRBJ2-7, with unresolved D. Germline V gene data show CDR1 as LGHNA and CDR2 as YSLEER. This CDR3 comprises 14 residues. Trimming took 0 bases from V and 2 from J, leaving 8 bases between them. CDR3 DNA sequence: TGCGCCAGCAGCCAAGACTATGGGGCCTACGAGCAGTACGTC. Its protein product is CASSQDYGAYEQYV.